A single sample gave rise to the 13 T cell receptor beta chains below, sequenced in a study of T cell responses to AZD1222 COVID-19 vaccine. Assay used: immunoSEQ multiplex PCR; TCRdb lists only in-frame clones, some missing. The sample lists over 100,000 clones, roughly 88% occurring once. The material was peripheral blood, obtained on day 0 of AZD1222 vaccination. These TCRs come from an adult in good health.

The chain uses TRBV7-8 and TRBJ1-5, with D hard to call. The germline gives CDR1 SGHVS, CDR2 FQNEAQ. This CDR3 comprises 14 residues. Trimming shortened V by 1 base and J by 3 bases, and 7 bases separated the two germline ends. The CDR3 loop reads CASSLDSPNQPQHF. The DNA of the CDR3 is TGTGCCAGCAGCTTAGACAGTCCCAATCAGCCCCAGCATTTT.

The chain employs TRBV7-2 and TRBJ1-4; D perhaps matches TRBD1 (6 bases). The V end was cut by 5 bases, the J end by 4 bases, with 14 bases between. CDR3 size: 15 residues. Germline lookup yields CDR1 SGHTA and CDR2 FQGNSA. DNA of the CDR3: TGTGCCAGCAGCGAACAGGGCCTCCATAATGAAAAACTGTTTTTT. Translated: CASSEQGLHNEKLFF.

J is TRBJ1-2 and V is TRBV5-4; D unresolved. Germline values: CDR1 SGHNT, CDR2 YYREEE (reference sequence). Trimming left V 2 bases short and J 1 base short, with 12 bases between. This CDR3 is built from 15 residues. CDR3 bases: TGTGCCAGCAGCTTAGAAGGGATCGGTAACTATGGCTACACCTTC. The encoded protein is CASSLEGIGNYGYTF.

The V and J genes are TRBV3-1 (or the pseudogene TRBV3-2) and TRBJ1-5; TRBD1 is a possible D gene (6 bases). Germline V CDR1 and CDR2: LGHDT, YNNKEL (reference sequence). V lost 3 bases, J lost 6 bases, and 9 bases lay in between. This CDR3 region has 13 residues. The CDR3 spells CASSHRGGQPQHF. The CDR3 nucleotides are TGTGCCAGCAGCCACAGGGGAGGTCAGCCCCAGCATTTT.

V usage is TRBV7-9 and J usage is TRBJ1-1; no clear D. V dropped 0 bases and J dropped 6 bases, with 11 bases sitting between them. This CDR3 contains 14 residues. Germline-derived CDR1 and CDR2 are SEHNR and FQNEAQ (reference sequence). CDR3 region: CASSLALWGSEAFF. The CDR3 nucleotides read TGTGCCAGCAGCTTAGCCTTGTGGGGTTCTGAAGCTTTCTTT.

V usage is TRBV6-2 or TRBV6-3 and J usage is TRBJ1-2, with a weak D call TRBD1 (5 bases). The V end was cut by 5 bases, the J end by 4 bases, with 14 bases between. There are 14 residues in the CDR3. Germline assignment: CDR1 MNHEY and CDR2 SVGEGT. CDR3 sequence reads: CASSPGDRFYGYTF. In DNA form, the CDR3 reads TGTGCCAGCAGTCCAGGCGACAGATTCTATGGCTACACCTTC.

The rearrangement uses TRBV29-1 and TRBJ2-6, with TRBD2 as a possible D gene (5 bases). The CDR3 sequence is 13 residues long. V was trimmed by 6 bases and J by 0 bases, leaving 6 bases between them. Germline V gene sequence: CDR1 SQVTM, CDR2 ANQGSEA. CDR3: CSVEGSGANVLTF. The CDR3 bases are TGCAGCGTCGAGGGCTCTGGGGCCAACGTCCTGACTTTC.

The genes are TRBV15 and TRBJ2-7, with D perhaps matching TRBD1 (5 bases). Trimming cost V 1 base and J 3 bases, with 13 bases left between them. The germline CDR1 and CDR2 sequences are LNHNV and YYDKDF (reference sequence). The CDR3 sequence is 15 residues long. The CDR3 loop is CATSRVRQSLYEQYF. CDR3 in DNA: TGTGCCACCAGCAGAGTGAGACAGAGTCTCTACGAGCAGTACTTC. The full variable domain, rest sourced from reference TRBV15 and TRBJ2-7, is DAMVIQNPRYQVTQFGKPVTLSCSQTLNHNVMYWYQQKSSQAPKLLFHYYDKDFNNEADTPDNFQSRRPNTSFCFLDIRSPGLGDTAMYLCATSRVRQSLYEQYFGPGTRLTVT.

The J gene is TRBJ1-1, the V gene TRBV24-1, with unresolved D. Trimming took off 4 bases at V and 0 bases at J, with 8 bases between the two ends. Germline V lookup: CDR1 KGHDR, CDR2 SFDVKD. CDR3 size: 14 residues. The CDR3 bases are TGTGCCACCAGTGAGGGTAACCTGAACACTGAAGCTTTCTTT. Translation gives CATSEGNLNTEAFF.

V gene TRBV2 combines with J gene TRBJ2-7; D possibly matches TRBD1 or TRBD2 (5 bases each). The CDR3 spans 12 residues. The V end was cut by 10 bases, the J end by 3 bases, with 13 bases between. CDR1 is SNHLY, CDR2 FYNNEI, per germline. The CDR3 bases are TGTGCCATCTCGGGGCCTGTCTACGAGCAGTACTTC. This encodes CAISGPVYEQYF.

The genes are TRBV5-5 and TRBJ2-7, with D maybe TRBD1 (7 bases). Trimming removed 3 bases from V and 0 bases from J, with 16 bases in between. Germline V gene sequence: CDR1 SGHKS, CDR2 YYEKEE (reference sequence). The CDR3 covers 16 residues. CDR3 nucleotides: TGTGCCAGCAGCTGGATCGCGCGGGACAGCTCCTACGAGCAGTACTTC. Its protein is CASSWIARDSSYEQYF. Variable domain in full (rest from reference TRBV5-5 and TRBJ2-7): DAGVTQSPTHLIKTRGQQVTLRCSPISGHKSVSWYQQVLGQGPQFIFQYYEKEERGRGNFPDRFSARQFPNYSSELNVNALLLGDSALYLCASSWIARDSSYEQYFGPGTRLTVT.

This chain links TRBV28 with TRBJ1-5; TRBD1 might be the D (5 bases). The CDR3 loop spans 16 amino acids. Germline lookup yields CDR1 MDHEN and CDR2 SYDVKM. Trimming took off 3 bases at V and 7 bases at J, with 19 bases between the two ends. The DNA for the CDR3 is TGTGCCAGCAGTTTTCTCCTTCGGGGGACTGGGCAGCCCCAGCATTTT. Translating it yields CASSFLLRGTGQPQHF.

This chain connects TRBV6-5 to TRBJ2-7, with D possibly TRBD1 on 6 matching bases. The ends were cut back, 4 bases at V and 4 bases at J, with 11 bases in the middle. Looked up from germline, CDR1 is MNHEY and CDR2 is SVGAGI. The CDR3 length is 13 residues. CDR3 nucleotides: TGTGCCAGCAGTTGGGAGACAGGATACGAGCAGTACTTC. As protein: CASSWETGYEQYF.